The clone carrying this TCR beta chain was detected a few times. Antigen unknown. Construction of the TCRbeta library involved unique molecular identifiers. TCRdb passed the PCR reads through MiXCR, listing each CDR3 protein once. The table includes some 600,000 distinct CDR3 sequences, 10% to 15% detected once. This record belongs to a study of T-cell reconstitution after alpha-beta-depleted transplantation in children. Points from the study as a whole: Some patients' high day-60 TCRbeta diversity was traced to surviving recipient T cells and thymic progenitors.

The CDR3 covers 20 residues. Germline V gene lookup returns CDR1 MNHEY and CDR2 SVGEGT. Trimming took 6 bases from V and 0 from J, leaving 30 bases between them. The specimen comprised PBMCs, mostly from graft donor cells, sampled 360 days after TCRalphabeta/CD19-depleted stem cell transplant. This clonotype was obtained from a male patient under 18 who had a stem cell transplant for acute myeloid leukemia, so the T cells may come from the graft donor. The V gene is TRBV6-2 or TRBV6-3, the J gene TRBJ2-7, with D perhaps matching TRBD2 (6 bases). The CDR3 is CASRPLTSRKKYKSSYEQYF. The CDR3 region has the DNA TGTGCCAGCAGGCCTCTTACTAGCAGGAAAAAGTATAAGAGCTCCTACGAGCAGTACTTC.